Below are 13 T cell receptor beta chains sequenced from a single sample in a study of response to subunit inactivated influenza vaccine. From the RT-PCR reads, TCRdb called clonotypes with MiXCR, one entry per CDR3 protein. The sample yields approximately 500,000 distinct CDR3 sequences, 12% to 15% seen once. The starting material was PBMCs from blood, obtained approximately 13 days after vaccination. The source of these receptors is a man aged 45-65 years who received an inactivated influenza vaccine.

This clonotype appeared a few times. The chain recombines TRBV5-6 with TRBJ2-7, with TRBD1 matching over 7 bases. The CDR3 consists of 16 residues. CDR1 SGHDT and CDR2 YYEEEE come from the germline V gene. V was pared by 4 bases and J by 3 bases, with 13 bases of the junction left unmatched. CDR3: CASSPLPGTAFYEQYF. The CDR3 bases are TGTGCCAGCAGCCCCCTCCCCGGGACAGCATTCTACGAGCAGTACTTC.

This clonotype was seen ten or more times. This chain joins TRBV11-2 and TRBJ2-2, with 8 bases matching TRBD1. J lost 2 bases, V lost 2 bases, and 10 bases had no gene match. The germline CDR1 and CDR2 sequences are SGHAT and FQNNGV. The CDR3 is made up of 18 amino acids. The CDR3 DNA follows: TGTGCCAGCAGCTTAATCTTTTCGGACAGGGACAACACCGGGGAGCTGTTTTTT. Protein product: CASSLIFSDRDNTGELFF.

This clonotype showed up just a few times. The chain combines TRBV4-1 with TRBJ1-5; 8 positions agree with TRBD1. The V and J ends lost 0 bases and 6 bases, in that order; junction bases with no gene match: 1. Germline CDR1 is MGHRA and CDR2 is YSYEKL. The length of the CDR3 is 14 residues. Written as DNA, the CDR3 is TGCGCCAGCAGCCAAGAAGACAGGGGTCAGCCCCAGCATTTT. It encodes CASSQEDRGQPQHF.

This clonotype has more than one count but fewer than ten. The genes are TRBV10-3 and TRBJ2-1; D might be TRBD1 or TRBD2, each matching 5 bases. The CDR3 sequence is 15 residues long. Germline V gene sequence: CDR1 ENHRY, CDR2 SYGVKD. The V end lost 2 bases, the J end lost 9 bases, and 17 bases lay between the germline ends. Here the CDR3 reads CAISERAGYEGEQFF. The CDR3 DNA sequence: TGTGCCATCAGTGAGAGGGCAGGGTATGAGGGTGAGCAGTTCTTC.

Many counts were recorded for this clonotype. The chain has TRBV7-9 and TRBJ2-1; no firm D call. Germline V gene sequence: CDR1 SEHNR, CDR2 FQNEAQ (reference sequence). CDR3 length equals 13 residues. Trimming took off 4 bases at V and 8 bases at J, with 12 bases between the two ends. The CDR3 spells CASSSFGEDEQFF. Written as DNA, the CDR3 is TGTGCCAGCAGCTCCTTCGGAGAGGATGAGCAGTTCTTC. The full variable domain, with the rest looked up from reference TRBV7-9 and TRBJ2-1, is DTGVSQNPRHKITKRGQNVTFRCDPISEHNRLYWYRQTLGQGPEFLTYFQNEAQLEKSRLLSDRFSAERPKGSFSTLEIQRTEQGDSAMYLCASSSFGEDEQFFGPGTRLTVL.

This clonotype was recorded a few times. V usage is TRBV29-1 and J usage is TRBJ1-2, with no clear D. Trimming removed 0 bases at V and 1 base at J, with 12 bases between. Germline V gene lookup returns CDR1 SQVTM and CDR2 ANQGSEA. This CDR3 comprises 15 residues. Here the CDR3 DNA reads TGCAGCGTTGAAGACCGAGAGAACCTTAACTATGGCTACACCTTC. It encodes CSVEDRENLNYGYTF. Drawing the rest from reference TRBV29-1 and TRBJ1-2, the complete variable domain is SAVISQKPSRDICQRGTSLTIQCQVDSQVTMMFWYRQQPGQSLTLIATANQGSEATYESGFVIDKFPISRPNLTFSTLTVSNMSPEDSSIYLCSVEDRENLNYGYTFGSGTRLTVV.

This clonotype was counted ten times or more. The V and J genes are TRBV12-3 or TRBV12-4 and TRBJ2-5, with a possible D match to TRBD2 (6 bases). CDR3 length: 13 amino acids. The germline V and J ends were trimmed by 5 bases and 1 base, with 8 bases remaining between them. The chain's CDR3 is CASSRTIQETQYF. The CDR3 nucleotides are TGTGCCAGCAGTCGGACTATCCAAGAGACCCAGTACTTC.

This clonotype has just a few counts. DNA of the CDR3: TGTGCCATCAGGGCAGCCCTGAGCTCCTACGAGCAGTACTTC. Translation gives CAIRAALSSYEQYF. The J gene is TRBJ2-7, the V gene TRBV10-3, with no clear D. Germline CDR1 ENHRY, CDR2 SYGVKD. The V gene lost 6 bases and the J gene lost 0 bases, with 12 bases spanning the gap. CDR3 size: 14 residues.

The genes are TRBV19 and TRBJ1-3; no reliable D call. Germline-derived CDR1 and CDR2 are LNHDA and SQIVND (reference sequence). Trimming removed 9 bases at V and 1 base at J, with 10 bases between. The CDR3 runs 13 residues. In DNA form, the CDR3 reads TGTGCCAGCGCCTCGAGGTCTGGAAACACCATATATTTT. Translated: CASASRSGNTIYF.

V usage is TRBV7-9 and J usage is TRBJ2-6; D call uncertain. This CDR3 comprises 15 residues. CDR1 SEHNR and CDR2 FQNEAQ come from the germline V gene (reference sequence). V was clipped by 3 bases and J by 1 base, with 7 bases between them. The CDR3 reads CASSFRTSGANVLTF. The CDR3 bases are TGTGCCAGCAGCTTCCGGACGTCTGGGGCCAACGTCCTGACTTTC.

Comment on this clonotype: The junction departs from the called germline gene at one end, perhaps through a read error. The rearrangement uses TRBV20-1 and TRBJ2-7; either TRBD1 or TRBD2 may supply D (5 bases each). There are 13 residues in the CDR3. Looked up from germline, CDR1 is DFQATT and CDR2 is SNEGSKA (reference sequence). CDR3 protein: CSAREPVRGEQYF. As DNA, the CDR3 is TGCAGTGCCAGAGAGCCAGTGAGGGGCGAGCAGTACTTC.

This clonotype was observed a few times. The CDR3 reads CASSQDGGSSDGYTF. The CDR3 DNA follows: TGTGCCAGCAGCCAAGACGGCGGATCATCGGATGGCTACACCTTC. V and J are TRBV14 and TRBJ1-2, with D uncertain. The V end was cut by 0 bases, the J end by 6 bases, with 14 bases between. The CDR3 extends over 15 amino acids. CDR1 is SGHDN, CDR2 FVKESK, per germline.

This clonotype was recorded a few times. V is TRBV11-2 and J is TRBJ2-2; D not certain. Germline CDR1 and CDR2: SGHAT and FQNNGV. The CDR3 has 14 amino acids. V lost 0 bases and J lost 6, with 8 bases in between. CDR3 residues: CASSLDWGSGELFF. The CDR3 DNA is TGTGCCAGCAGCTTAGATTGGGGTTCCGGGGAGCTGTTTTTT. The variable domain in full, completed from reference TRBV11-2 and TRBJ2-2, reads EAGVAQSPRYKIIEKRQSVAFWCNPISGHATLYWYQQILGQGPKLLIQFQNNGVVDDSQLPKDRFSAERLKGVDSTLKIQPAKLEDSAVYLCASSLDWGSGELFFGEGSRLTVL.